This TCR beta chain was observed in a study of PD-1 blockade in classical Hodgkin lymphoma. The V and J ends lost 6 bases and 1 base, in that order; junction bases with no gene match: 4. Germline CDR1 is MNHEY and CDR2 is SVGAGI. The CDR3 is made up of 15 amino acids. Every patient had relapsed following autologous stem cell transplantation, and cohorts differed in brentuximab vedotin exposure. Assay: immunoSEQ multiplex PCR; the TCRdb copy retains only in-frame clones and omits some. The profile shows roughly 12,000 clones, roughly 75% of them singletons. Whole-study findings and limits: Diversity similar to that of newly diagnosed patients was seen at baseline in complete responders.

As concerns this clone: Its antigen is undetermined.

The V call is TRBV6-5, the J call TRBJ2-5, with TRBD2 matching 11 bases. This TCR was recovered from a human donor with classical Hodgkin lymphoma. The specimen comprised peripheral blood mononuclear cells (PBMCs), sampled at baseline. CDR3 nucleotides: TGTGCCAGCAGCCCTGGGACTAGCGGCCAAGAGACCCAGTACTTC. Amino acid sequence: CASSPGTSGQETQYF.